This T cell receptor beta chain was sequenced during a study of blood T cell repertoires in COVID-19. Study as a whole: Samples came from the United States, Italy and Spain, spanning acute and convalescent COVID-19. PBMCs, B-cell-depleted T cells, or T cells were the source of the cDNA or gDNA that made up the material.

Germline CDR1 MGHRA, CDR2 YSYEKL. Between the trimmed V and J ends, which lost 0 bases and 5 bases, there was a span of 13 bases. The CDR3 totals 15 residues. Clones were read by immunoSEQ multiplex PCR, and TCRdb kept only the in-frame ones, dropping some. The sample has around 130,000 clones; roughly 80% are singletons. The clonotype originates from a human donor in a cohort sampled during active COVID-19. Sequencing was performed on peripheral blood. The chain is built from TRBV4-1 and TRBJ2-5, with TRBD2 as a possible D gene (6 bases). The CDR3 region is CASSQDPTGVETQYF. The CDR3 DNA reads as TGCGCCAGCAGCCAAGACCCGACGGGGGTGGAGACCCAGTACTTC.